What follows are 3 T cell receptor beta chains derived from one specimen sequenced in a study of blood T cell repertoires in COVID-19. Sequenced by immunoSEQ multiplex PCR; TCRdb stores in-frame clones only, minus some. The table includes 200,000 to 250,000 clones, 70% to 90% detected once. Source material: peripheral blood. The receptors shown here come from a middle-aged man with acute or convalescent COVID-19.

This clone is a singleton in its sample. V and J are TRBV27 and TRBJ1-2; 8 bases agree with TRBD1. CDR3 size: 16 residues. Germline V gives CDR1 MNHEY, CDR2 SMNVEV (reference sequence). V shed 10 bases, J shed 1 base, and the junction held 14 bases outside the gene matches. The CDR3 spells CATLPLTGAFNYGYTF. The CDR3 DNA is TGTGCCACCCTACCCTTGACAGGGGCCTTTAACTATGGCTACACCTTC.

V usage is TRBV30 and J usage is TRBJ1-4; D is ambiguous. V was trimmed by 2 bases and J by 7 bases, leaving 11 bases between them. The CDR3 has 13 residues. Germline V gene data show CDR1 as GTSNPN and CDR2 as SVGIG (reference sequence). CDR3 in amino acids: CAWSMNSGEKLFF. The CDR3 region has the DNA TGTGCCTGGAGTATGAATTCCGGTGAAAAACTGTTTTTT. Combining the CDR3 with reference TRBV30 and TRBJ1-4 gives the whole variable domain SQTIHQWPATLVQPVGSPLSLECTVEGTSNPNLYWYRQAAGRGLQLLFYSVGIGQISSEVPQNLSASRPQDRQFILSSKKLLLSDSGFYLCAWSMNSGEKLFFGSGTQLSVL.

The chain employs TRBV25-1 and TRBJ1-1, with a tentative D call TRBD1 (5 bases). The CDR3 runs 13 residues. Germline V gene lookup returns CDR1 MGHDK and CDR2 SYGVNS. V lost 4 bases to trimming and J lost 1 base, with 7 bases between them. CDR3 protein: CASSVTGNTEAFF. In nucleotides, the CDR3 is TGTGCCAGCAGTGTTACAGGGAACACTGAAGCTTTCTTT.